Sequencing of this T cell receptor (beta chain) was carried out in a study of post-analysis software for immune sequencing data. Whole-study results and caveats: A few TRBV segments (TRBV5-6, TRBV5-1 and TRBV20-1 among them) occurred more frequently in patients than in controls.

The library was made from cDNA and included unique molecular identifiers. In TCRdb, the PCR reads were re-called with MiXCR into one record per CDR3 protein. This sample has some 890,000 distinct CDR3 sequences, with approximately 53% found just once. Comment on this clonotype: Its target is not known.

CDR1 and CDR2 from the germline V gene are SGHTA and FQGTGA. Between the trimmed V and J ends, which lost 5 bases and 8 bases, there was a span of 13 bases. The length of the CDR3 is 13 residues. The sequenced sample consisted of blood. The clonotype was recovered from a girl aged 10-17 years with multiple sclerosis. The chain uses TRBV7-3 and TRBJ2-4; weak D call: TRBD1 (7 bases). Here the CDR3 reads CASSGDREDIQYF. The CDR3, as DNA: TGTGCCAGCAGCGGCGACAGGGAGGACATTCAGTACTTC.